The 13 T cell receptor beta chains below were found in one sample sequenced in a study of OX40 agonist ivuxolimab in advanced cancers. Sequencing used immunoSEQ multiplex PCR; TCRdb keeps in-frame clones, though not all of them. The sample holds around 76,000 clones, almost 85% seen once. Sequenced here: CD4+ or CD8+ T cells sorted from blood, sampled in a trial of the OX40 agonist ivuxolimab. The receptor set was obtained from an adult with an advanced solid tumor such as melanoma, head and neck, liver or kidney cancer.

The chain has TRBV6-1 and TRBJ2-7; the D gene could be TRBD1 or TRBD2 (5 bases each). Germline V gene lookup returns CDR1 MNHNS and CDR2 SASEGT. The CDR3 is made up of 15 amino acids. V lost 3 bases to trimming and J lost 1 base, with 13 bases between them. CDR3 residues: CASSDIGTGSYEQYF. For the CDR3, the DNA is TGTGCCAGCAGTGATATCGGGACGGGTTCCTACGAGCAGTACTTC.

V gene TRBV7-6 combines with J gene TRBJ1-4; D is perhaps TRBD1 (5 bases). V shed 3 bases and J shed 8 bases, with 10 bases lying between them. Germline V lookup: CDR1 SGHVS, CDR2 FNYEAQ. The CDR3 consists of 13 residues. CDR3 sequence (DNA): TGTGCCAGCAGCTTTTCAGGGTGGGAAAAACTGTTTTTT. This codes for CASSFSGWEKLFF.

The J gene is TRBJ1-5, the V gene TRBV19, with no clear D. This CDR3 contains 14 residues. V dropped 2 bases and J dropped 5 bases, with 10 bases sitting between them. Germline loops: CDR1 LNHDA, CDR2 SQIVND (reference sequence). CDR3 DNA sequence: TGTGCCAGTAGTATAATAGGACGAGATCAGCCCCAGCATTTT. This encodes CASSIIGRDQPQHF. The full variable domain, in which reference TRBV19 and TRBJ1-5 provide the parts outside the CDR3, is DGGITQSPKYLFRKEGQNVTLSCEQNLNHDAMYWYRQDPGQGLRLIYYSQIVNDFQKGDIAEGYSVSREKKESFPLTVTSAQKNPTAFYLCASSIIGRDQPQHFGDGTRLSIL.

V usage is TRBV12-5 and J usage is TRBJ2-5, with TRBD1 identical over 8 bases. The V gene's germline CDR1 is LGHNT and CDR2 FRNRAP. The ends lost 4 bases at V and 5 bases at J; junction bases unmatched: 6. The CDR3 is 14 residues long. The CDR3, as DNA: TGTGCTAGTGGTTCCGGACAGGGACGGGAGACCCAGTACTTC. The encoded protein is CASGSGQGRETQYF. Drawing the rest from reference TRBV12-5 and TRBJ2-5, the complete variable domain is DARVTQTPRHKVTEMGQEVTMRCQPILGHNTVFWYRQTMMQGLELLAYFRNRAPLDDSGMPKDRFSAEMPDATLATLKIQPSEPRDSAVYFCASGSGQGRETQYFGPGTRLLVL.

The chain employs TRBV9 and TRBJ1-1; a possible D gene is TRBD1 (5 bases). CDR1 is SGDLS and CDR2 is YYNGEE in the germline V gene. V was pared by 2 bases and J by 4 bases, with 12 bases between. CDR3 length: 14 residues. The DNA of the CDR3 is TGTGCCAGCAGCGTCGAAAGGGGTGGCACTGAAGCTTTCTTT. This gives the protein CASSVERGGTEAFF.

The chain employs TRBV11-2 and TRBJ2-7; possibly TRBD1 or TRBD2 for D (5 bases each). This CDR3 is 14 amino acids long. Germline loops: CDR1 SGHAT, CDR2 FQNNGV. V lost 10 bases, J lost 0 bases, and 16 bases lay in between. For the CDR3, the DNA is TGTGCCACCTCCCGGGGACGCCTCTCCTACGAGCAGTACTTC. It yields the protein CATSRGRLSYEQYF.

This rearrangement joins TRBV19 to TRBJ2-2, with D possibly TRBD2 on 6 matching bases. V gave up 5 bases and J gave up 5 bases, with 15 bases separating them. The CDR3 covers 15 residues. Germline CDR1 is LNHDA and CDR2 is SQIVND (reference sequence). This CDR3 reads CASSARGSWTGELFF. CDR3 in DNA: TGTGCCAGTAGTGCGCGGGGTTCTTGGACCGGGGAGCTGTTTTTT.

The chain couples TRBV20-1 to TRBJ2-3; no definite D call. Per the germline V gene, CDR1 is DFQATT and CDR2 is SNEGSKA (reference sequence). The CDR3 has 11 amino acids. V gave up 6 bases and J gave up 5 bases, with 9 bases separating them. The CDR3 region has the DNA TGCAGTGCCGAACAGCGAGATACGCAGTATTTT. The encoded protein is CSAEQRDTQYF.

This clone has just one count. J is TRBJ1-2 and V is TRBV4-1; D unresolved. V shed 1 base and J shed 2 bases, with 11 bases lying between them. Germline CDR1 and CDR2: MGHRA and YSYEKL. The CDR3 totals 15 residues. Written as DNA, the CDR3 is TGCGCCAGCAGCCAAGTTTCCGCAGCGAACTATGGCTACACCTTC. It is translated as CASSQVSAANYGYTF.

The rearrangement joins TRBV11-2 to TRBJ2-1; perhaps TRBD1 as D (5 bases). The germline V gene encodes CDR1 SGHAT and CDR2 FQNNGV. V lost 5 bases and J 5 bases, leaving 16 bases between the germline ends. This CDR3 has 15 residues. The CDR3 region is CASSVRPTADNEQFF. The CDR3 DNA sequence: TGTGCCAGCAGCGTACGGCCGACAGCTGACAATGAGCAGTTCTTC.

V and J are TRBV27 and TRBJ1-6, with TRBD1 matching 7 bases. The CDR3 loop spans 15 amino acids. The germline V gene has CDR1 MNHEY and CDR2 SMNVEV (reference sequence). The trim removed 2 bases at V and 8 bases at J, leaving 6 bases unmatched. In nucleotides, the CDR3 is TGTGCCAGCAGTTTAAGGGGGCGAGTTGATTCACCCCTCCACTTT. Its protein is CASSLRGRVDSPLHF.

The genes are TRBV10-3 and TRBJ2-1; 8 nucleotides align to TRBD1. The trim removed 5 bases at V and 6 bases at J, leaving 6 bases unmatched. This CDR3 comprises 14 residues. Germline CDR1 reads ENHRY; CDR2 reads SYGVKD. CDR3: CAISQDTGGNEQFF. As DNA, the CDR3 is TGTGCCATCAGTCAGGATACAGGGGGCAATGAGCAGTTCTTC.

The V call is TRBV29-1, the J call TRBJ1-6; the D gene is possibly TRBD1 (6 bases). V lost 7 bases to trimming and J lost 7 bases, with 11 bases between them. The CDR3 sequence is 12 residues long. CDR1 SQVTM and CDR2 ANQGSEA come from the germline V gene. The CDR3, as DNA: TGCAGCGGCGGGACACAAAATTCACCCCTCCACTTT. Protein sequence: CSGGTQNSPLHF.